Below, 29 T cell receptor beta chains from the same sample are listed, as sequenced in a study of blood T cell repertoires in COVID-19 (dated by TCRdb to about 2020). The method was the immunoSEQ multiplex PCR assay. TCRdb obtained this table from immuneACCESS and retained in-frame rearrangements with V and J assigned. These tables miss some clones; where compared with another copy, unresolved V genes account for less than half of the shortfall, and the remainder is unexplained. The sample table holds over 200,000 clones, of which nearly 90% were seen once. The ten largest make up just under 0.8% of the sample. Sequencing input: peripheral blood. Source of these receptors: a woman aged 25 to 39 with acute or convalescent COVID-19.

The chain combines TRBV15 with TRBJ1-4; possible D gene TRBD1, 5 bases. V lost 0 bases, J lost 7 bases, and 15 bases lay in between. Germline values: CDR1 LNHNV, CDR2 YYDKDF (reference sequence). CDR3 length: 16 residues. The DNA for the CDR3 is TGTGCCACCAGCAGAGATCGTTACAGGTCGGGTGAAAAACTGTTTTTT. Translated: CATSRDRYRSGEKLFF.

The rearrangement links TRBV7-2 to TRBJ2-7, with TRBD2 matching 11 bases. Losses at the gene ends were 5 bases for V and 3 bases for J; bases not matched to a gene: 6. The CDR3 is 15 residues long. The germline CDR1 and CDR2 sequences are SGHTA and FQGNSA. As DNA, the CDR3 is TGTGCCAGCAGCGCAACTAGCGGGAGTCTCTACGAGCAGTACTTC. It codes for CASSATSGSLYEQYF.

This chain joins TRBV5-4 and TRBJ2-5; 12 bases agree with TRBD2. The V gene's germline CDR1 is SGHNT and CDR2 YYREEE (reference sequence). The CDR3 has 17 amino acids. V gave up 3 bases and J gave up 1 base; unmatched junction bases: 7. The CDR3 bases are TGTGCCAGCAGCTATTCCGTGGGACTAGCGGGCCAAGAGACCCAGTACTTC. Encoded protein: CASSYSVGLAGQETQYF.

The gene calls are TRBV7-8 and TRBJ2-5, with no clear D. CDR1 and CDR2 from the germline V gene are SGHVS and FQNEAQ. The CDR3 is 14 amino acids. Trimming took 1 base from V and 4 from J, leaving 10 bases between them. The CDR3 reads CASSLETLGETQYF. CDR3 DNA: TGTGCCAGCAGCTTAGAAACCCTAGGAGAGACCCAGTACTTC.

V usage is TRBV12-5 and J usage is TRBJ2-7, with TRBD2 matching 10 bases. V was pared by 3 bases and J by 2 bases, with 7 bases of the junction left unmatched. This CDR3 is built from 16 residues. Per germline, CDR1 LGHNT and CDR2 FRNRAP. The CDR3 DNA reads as TGTGCTAGTGGTTTCTCGACTAGCGGGTCCACCTACGAGCAGTACTTC. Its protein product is CASGFSTSGSTYEQYF.

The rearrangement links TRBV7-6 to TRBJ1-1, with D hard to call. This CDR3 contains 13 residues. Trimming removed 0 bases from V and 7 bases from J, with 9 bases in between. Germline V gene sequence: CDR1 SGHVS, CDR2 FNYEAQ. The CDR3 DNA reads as TGTGCCAGCAGCTTAGCGCGGGAGGGTGAAGCTTTCTTT. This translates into CASSLAREGEAFF.

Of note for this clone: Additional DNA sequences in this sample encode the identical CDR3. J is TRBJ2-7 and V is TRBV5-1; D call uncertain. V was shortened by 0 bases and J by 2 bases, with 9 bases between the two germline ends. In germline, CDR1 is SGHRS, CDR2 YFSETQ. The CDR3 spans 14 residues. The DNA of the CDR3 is TGCGCCAGCAGCTTGGCCGGCGGCCCCTACGAGCAGTACTTC. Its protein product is CASSLAGGPYEQYF.

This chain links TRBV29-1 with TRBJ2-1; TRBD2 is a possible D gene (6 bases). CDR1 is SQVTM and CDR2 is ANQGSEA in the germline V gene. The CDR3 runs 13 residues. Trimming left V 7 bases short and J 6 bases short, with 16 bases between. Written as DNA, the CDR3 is TGCAGCGCCGACGGCGGGATCCTCAATGAGCAGTTCTTC. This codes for CSADGGILNEQFF.

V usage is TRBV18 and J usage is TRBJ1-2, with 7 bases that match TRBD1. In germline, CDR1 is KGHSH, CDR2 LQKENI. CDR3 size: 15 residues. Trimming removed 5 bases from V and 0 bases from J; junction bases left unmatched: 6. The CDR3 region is CASSTTGLANYGYTF. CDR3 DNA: TGTGCCAGCTCAACGACAGGGCTAGCTAACTATGGCTACACCTTC.

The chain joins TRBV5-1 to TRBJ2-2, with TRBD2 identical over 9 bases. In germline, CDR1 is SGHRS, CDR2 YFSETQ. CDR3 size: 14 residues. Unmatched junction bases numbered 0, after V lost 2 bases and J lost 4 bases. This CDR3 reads CASSFSGSTGELFF. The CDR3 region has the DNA TGCGCCAGCAGCTTTAGCGGGAGCACCGGGGAGCTGTTTTTT.

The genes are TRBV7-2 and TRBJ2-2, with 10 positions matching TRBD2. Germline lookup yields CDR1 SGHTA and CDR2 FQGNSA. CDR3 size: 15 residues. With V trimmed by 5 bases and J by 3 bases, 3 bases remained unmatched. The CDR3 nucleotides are TGTGCCAGCAGCGTCCTAGCGGGAGACACCGGGGAGCTGTTTTTT. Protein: CASSVLAGDTGELFF. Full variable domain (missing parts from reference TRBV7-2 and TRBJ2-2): GAGVSQSPSNKVTEKGKDVELRCDPISGHTALYWYRQSLGQGLEFLIYFQGNSAPDKSGLPSDRFSAERTGGSVSTLTIQRTQQEDSAVYLCASSVLAGDTGELFFGEGSRLTVL.

The CDR3 spells CSASPFPQVTYNEQFF. As DNA, the CDR3 is TGCAGTGCTAGTCCTTTTCCGCAGGTTACCTACAATGAGCAGTTCTTC. The V and J genes are TRBV20-1 and TRBJ2-1; D not certain. Germline CDR1 reads DFQATT; CDR2 reads SNEGSKA (reference sequence). The V end was cut by 3 bases, the J end by 2 bases, with 17 bases between. The CDR3 consists of 16 residues.

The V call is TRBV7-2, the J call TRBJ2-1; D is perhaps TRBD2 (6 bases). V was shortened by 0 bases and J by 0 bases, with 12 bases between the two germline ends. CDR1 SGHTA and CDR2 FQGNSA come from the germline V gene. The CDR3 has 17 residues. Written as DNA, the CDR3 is TGTGCCAGCAGCTTAGCAGAGAGCGGGCACTCCTACAATGAGCAGTTCTTC. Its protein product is CASSLAESGHSYNEQFF. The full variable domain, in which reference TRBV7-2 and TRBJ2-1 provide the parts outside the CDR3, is GAGVSQSPSNKVTEKGKDVELRCDPISGHTALYWYRQSLGQGLEFLIYFQGNSAPDKSGLPSDRFSAERTGGSVSTLTIQRTQQEDSAVYLCASSLAESGHSYNEQFFGPGTRLTVL.

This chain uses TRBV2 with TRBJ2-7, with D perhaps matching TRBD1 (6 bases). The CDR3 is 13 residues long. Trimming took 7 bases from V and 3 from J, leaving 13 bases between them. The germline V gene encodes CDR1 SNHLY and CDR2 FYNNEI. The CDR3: CASKGDTNYEQYF. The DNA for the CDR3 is TGTGCCAGCAAGGGGGACACGAACTACGAGCAGTACTTC.

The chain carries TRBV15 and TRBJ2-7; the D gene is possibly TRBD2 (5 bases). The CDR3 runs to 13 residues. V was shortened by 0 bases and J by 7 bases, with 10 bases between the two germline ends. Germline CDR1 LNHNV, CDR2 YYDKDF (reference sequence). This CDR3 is CATSRDLGGEQYF. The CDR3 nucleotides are TGTGCCACCAGCAGAGATCTAGGAGGAGAGCAGTACTTC.

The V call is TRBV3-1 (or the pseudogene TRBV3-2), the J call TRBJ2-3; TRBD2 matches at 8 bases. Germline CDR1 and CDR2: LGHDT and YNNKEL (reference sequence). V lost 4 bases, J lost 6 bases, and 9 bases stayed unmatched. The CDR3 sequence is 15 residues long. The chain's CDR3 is CASSLGLAQRDTQYF. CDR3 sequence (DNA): TGTGCCAGCAGCCTTGGACTAGCTCAAAGGGATACGCAGTATTTT.

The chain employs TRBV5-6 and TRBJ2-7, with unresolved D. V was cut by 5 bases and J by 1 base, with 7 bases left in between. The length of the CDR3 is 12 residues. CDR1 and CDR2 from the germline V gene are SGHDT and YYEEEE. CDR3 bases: TGTGCCAGCAGTTTTACATCCTACGAGCAGTACTTC. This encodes CASSFTSYEQYF.

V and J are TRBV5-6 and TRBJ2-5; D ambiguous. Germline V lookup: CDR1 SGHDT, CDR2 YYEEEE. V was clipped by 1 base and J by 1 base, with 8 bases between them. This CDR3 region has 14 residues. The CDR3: CASSLRTGQETQYF. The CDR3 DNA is TGTGCCAGCAGCTTGAGAACTGGCCAAGAGACCCAGTACTTC.

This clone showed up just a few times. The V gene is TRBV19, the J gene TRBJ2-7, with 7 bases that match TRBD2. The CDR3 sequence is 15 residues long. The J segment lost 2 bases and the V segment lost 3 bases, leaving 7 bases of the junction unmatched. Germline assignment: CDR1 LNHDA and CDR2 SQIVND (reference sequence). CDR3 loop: CASSIGGSPPYEQYF. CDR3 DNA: TGTGCCAGTAGTATCGGCGGGAGCCCCCCCTACGAGCAGTACTTC. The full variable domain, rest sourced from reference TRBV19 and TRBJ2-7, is DGGITQSPKYLFRKEGQNVTLSCEQNLNHDAMYWYRQDPGQGLRLIYYSQIVNDFQKGDIAEGYSVSREKKESFPLTVTSAQKNPTAFYLCASSIGGSPPYEQYFGPGTRLTVT.

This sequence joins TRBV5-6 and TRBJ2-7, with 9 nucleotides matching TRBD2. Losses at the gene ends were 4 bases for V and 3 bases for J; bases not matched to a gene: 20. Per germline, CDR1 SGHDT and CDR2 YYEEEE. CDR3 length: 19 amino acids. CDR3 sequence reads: CASSQRGGKAGGSRYEQYF. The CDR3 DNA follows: TGTGCCAGCAGCCAGCGAGGGGGGAAGGCGGGAGGGTCTCGCTACGAGCAGTACTTC.

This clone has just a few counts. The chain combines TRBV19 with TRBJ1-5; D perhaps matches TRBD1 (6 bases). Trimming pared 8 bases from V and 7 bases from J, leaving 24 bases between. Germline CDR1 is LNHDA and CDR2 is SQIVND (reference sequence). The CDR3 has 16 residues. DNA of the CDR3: TGTGCCAGTCTACCCGGGGGGGGCCGGTTGAGACAGCCCCAGCATTTT. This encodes CASLPGGGRLRQPQHF.

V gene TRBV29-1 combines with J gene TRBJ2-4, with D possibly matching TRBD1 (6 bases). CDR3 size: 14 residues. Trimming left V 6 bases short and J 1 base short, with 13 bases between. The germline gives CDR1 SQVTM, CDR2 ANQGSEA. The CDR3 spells CSVGHQGAKNIQYF. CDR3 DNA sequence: TGCAGCGTGGGACATCAGGGGGCCAAAAACATTCAGTACTTC.

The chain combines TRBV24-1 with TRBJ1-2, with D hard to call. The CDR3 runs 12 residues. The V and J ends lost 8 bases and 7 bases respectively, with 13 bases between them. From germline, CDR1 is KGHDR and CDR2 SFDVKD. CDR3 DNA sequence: TGTGCCACCAACGACGGCCACAGTGGCTACACCTTC. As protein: CATNDGHSGYTF.

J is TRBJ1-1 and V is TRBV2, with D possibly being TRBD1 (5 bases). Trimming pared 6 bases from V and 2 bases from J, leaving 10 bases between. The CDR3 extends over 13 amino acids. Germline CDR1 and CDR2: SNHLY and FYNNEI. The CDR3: CASSQGLNTEAFF. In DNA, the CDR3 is TGTGCCAGCAGCCAGGGTCTTAACACTGAAGCTTTCTTT. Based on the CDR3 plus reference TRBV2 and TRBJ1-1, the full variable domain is EPEVTQTPSHQVTQMGQEVILRCVPISNHLYFYWYRQILGQKVEFLVSFYNNEISEKSEIFDDQFSVERPDGSNFTLKIRSTKLEDSAMYFCASSQGLNTEAFFGQGTRLTVV.

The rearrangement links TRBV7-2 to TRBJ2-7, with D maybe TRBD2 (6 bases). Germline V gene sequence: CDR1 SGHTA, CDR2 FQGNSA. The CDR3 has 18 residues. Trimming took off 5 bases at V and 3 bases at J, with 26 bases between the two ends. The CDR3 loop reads CASSRNVGTWEAYYEQYF. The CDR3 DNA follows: TGTGCCAGCAGCCGTAATGTTGGGACGTGGGAGGCCTACTACGAGCAGTACTTC.

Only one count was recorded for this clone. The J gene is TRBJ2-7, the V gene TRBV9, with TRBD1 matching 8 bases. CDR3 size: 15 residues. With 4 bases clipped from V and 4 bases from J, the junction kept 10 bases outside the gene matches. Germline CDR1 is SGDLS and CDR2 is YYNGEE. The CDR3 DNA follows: TGTGCCAGCAGCTCTAGGACAGGGATAAATTACGAGCAGTACTTC. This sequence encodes CASSSRTGINYEQYF. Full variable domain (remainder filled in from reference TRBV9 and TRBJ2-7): DSGVTQTPKHLITATGQRVTLRCSPRSGDLSVYWYQQSLDQGLQFLIQYYNGEERAKGNILERFSAQQFPDLHSELNLSSLELGDSALYFCASSSRTGINYEQYFGPGTRLTVT.

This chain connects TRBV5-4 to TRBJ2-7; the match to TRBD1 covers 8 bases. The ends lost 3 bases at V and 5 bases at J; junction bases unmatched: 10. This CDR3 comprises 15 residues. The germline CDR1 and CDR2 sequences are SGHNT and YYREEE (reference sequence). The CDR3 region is CASSSPGQGRDEQYF. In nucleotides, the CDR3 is TGTGCCAGCAGCTCGCCTGGACAGGGCCGCGACGAGCAGTACTTC. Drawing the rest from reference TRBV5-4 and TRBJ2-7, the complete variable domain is ETGVTQSPTHLIKTRGQQVTLRCSSQSGHNTVSWYQQALGQGPQFIFQYYREEENGRGNFPPRFSGLQFPNYSSELNVNALELDDSALYLCASSSPGQGRDEQYFGPGTRLTVT.

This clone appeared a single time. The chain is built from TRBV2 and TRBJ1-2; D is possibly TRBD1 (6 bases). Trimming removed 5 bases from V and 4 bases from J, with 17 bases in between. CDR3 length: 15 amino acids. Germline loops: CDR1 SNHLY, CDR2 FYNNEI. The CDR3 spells CASSTNGTPLYGYTF. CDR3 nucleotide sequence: TGTGCCAGCAGTACTAATGGGACACCGCTCTATGGCTACACCTTC.

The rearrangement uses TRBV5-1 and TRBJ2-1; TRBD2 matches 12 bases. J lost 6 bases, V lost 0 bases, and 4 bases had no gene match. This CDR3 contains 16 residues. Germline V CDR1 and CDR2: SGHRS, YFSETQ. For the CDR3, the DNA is TGCGCCAGCAGCTTGGTGACTAGCGGGAGCCCCAATGAGCAGTTCTTC. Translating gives CASSLVTSGSPNEQFF.